A single sample gave rise to the 30 T cell receptor beta chains below, sequenced in a study of tumor-infiltrating lymphocytes in oesophageal squamous cell carcinoma. MiXCR, run by TCRdb on the PCR reads, gives a single entry per CDR3 protein. Among roughly 21,000 distinct CDR3 sequences listed, roughly two fifths were seen once. Sequenced input: esophageal tumor tissue. Receptors were obtained from a male donor with esophageal squamous cell carcinoma.

The gene calls are TRBV24-1 and TRBJ2-1; D is ambiguous. The tail of the sequence fits TRBJ2-7 better, so the J call may be wrong. This CDR3 contains 14 residues. Germline V gene sequence: CDR1 KGHDR, CDR2 SFDVKD. The CDR3 region has the DNA TGTGCCACCAGCGACCTTCCCACGACGAATGGGCAGTACTTC. Encoded protein: CATSDLPTTNGQYF.

This clonotype appeared many times. The chain joins TRBV27 to TRBJ1-4; 7 bases map to TRBD1. Germline V gene data show CDR1 as MNHEY and CDR2 as SMNVEV (reference sequence). The V gene end was trimmed by 2 bases and the J gene end by 3 bases; junction bases not matched to a gene: 6. This CDR3 contains 16 residues. The chain's CDR3 is CASSLPQGFANEKLFF. The DNA for the CDR3 is TGTGCCAGCAGTTTACCACAGGGGTTTGCTAATGAAAAACTGTTTTTT.

V gene TRBV6-8 combines with J gene TRBJ1-5; D call uncertain. The germline gives CDR1 MNHGY, CDR2 SAAAGT. This CDR3 has 13 residues. The V and J ends lost 9 bases and 5 bases respectively, with 14 bases between them. The CDR3 spells CASKRERDQPQHF. The DNA for the CDR3 is TGTGCCAGTAAGAGGGAACGGGATCAGCCCCAGCATTTT.

In its sample, this clonotype was seen many times. J is TRBJ2-7 and V is TRBV4-2, with 11 bases that match TRBD2. V was pared by 0 bases and J by 2 bases, with 6 bases of the junction left unmatched. Germline V CDR1 and CDR2: LGHNA, YNFKEQ. CDR3 length equals 17 residues. This CDR3 reads CASSQDKGSGGAYEQYF. For the CDR3, the DNA is TGTGCCAGCAGCCAAGATAAGGGTAGCGGGGGGGCCTACGAGCAGTACTTC.

In regard to this clonotype: It is unclear where the CDR3 begins or ends on the DNA, so no DNA is shown, and the CDR3 is as TCRdb lists it. The V gene is TRBV7-8, the J gene TRBJ2-4; no DNA check was done on the table's D call, TRBD1. The CDR3 is made up of 18 amino acids, end residues included. Germline CDR1 SGHVS, CDR2 FQNEAQ. The chain's CDR3 is CASSLGQGSVRGSYEQYF.

This clonotype appeared a single time. This chain uses TRBV20-1 with TRBJ2-1, with D tentatively TRBD2 (5 bases). The CDR3 totals 14 residues. CDR1 is DFQATT, CDR2 SNEGSKA, per germline (reference sequence). The V and J ends lost 6 bases and 0 bases respectively, with 12 bases between them. Written as DNA, the CDR3 is TGCAGTGCCACTTTCCGGGACTCCTACAATGAGCAGTTCTTC. This gives the protein CSATFRDSYNEQFF.

The chain links TRBV12-3 or TRBV12-4 to TRBJ2-1, with 14 bases matching TRBD2. The CDR3 covers 15 residues. With V trimmed by 6 bases and J by 4 bases, 2 bases remained unmatched. Written as DNA, the CDR3 is TGTGCCAGCAGCCGGACTAGCGGGAGGTACAATGAGCAGTTCTTC. Its protein product is CASSRTSGRYNEQFF.

The rearrangement uses TRBV4-1 and TRBJ2-1; TRBD1 matches 9 bases. The CDR3 sequence is 17 residues long. Germline V CDR1 and CDR2: MGHRA, YSYEKL. J was trimmed by 4 bases and V by 7 bases; bases with no gene match: 14. The CDR3 nucleotides are TGCGCCAGCAACCACGCCGATACAGGGGGCGCATACAATGAGCAGTTCTTC. Protein: CASNHADTGGAYNEQFF.

Comment on this clonotype: One junction end does not reproduce the germline sequence, and a read error may be involved. V gene TRBV28 combines with J gene TRBJ1-2; TRBD1 agrees at 7 bases. The CDR3 covers 13 residues. Germline-derived CDR1 and CDR2 are MDHEN and SYDVKM. CDR3 DNA: TGTGCCAGCGGGGGACAGTCGAACTATAGCTACACCTTC. This sequence encodes CASGGQSNYSYTF.

The table lists this clonotype with many counts. The V call is TRBV6-1, the J call TRBJ1-4, with D possibly TRBD1 on 5 matching bases. Germline values: CDR1 MNHNS, CDR2 SASEGT. This CDR3 contains 15 residues. V was trimmed by 4 bases and J by 5 bases, leaving 14 bases between them. The CDR3 region is CASSGGGVGNEKLFF. The CDR3 bases are TGTGCCAGCAGTGGCGGGGGAGTGGGGAATGAAAAACTGTTTTTT.

This clonotype was seen at least ten times. The J gene is TRBJ2-1, the V gene TRBV24-1; 8 bases align to TRBD2. This CDR3 is 16 amino acids long. Germline-derived CDR1 and CDR2 are KGHDR and SFDVKD. V lost 4 bases to trimming and J lost 6 bases; unmatched junction nucleotides: 10. The CDR3 loop reads CATSEPRGGTGNEQFF. The CDR3 DNA reads TGTGCCACCAGTGAGCCTCGGGGGGGAACTGGCAATGAGCAGTTCTTC.

This clonotype was recorded at least ten times. The chain carries TRBV27 and TRBJ2-5; a weak D match, TRBD1 (6 bases). V lost 8 bases and J lost 0, with 13 bases in between. The CDR3 totals 14 residues. From germline, CDR1 is MNHEY and CDR2 SMNVEV (reference sequence). DNA for the CDR3: TGTGCCAGCCGTCGGAAGGGGGACCAAGAGACCCAGTACTTC. Amino acid sequence: CASRRKGDQETQYF.

This clonotype was counted many times. The chain has TRBV27 and TRBJ2-7; 9 bases are a match to TRBD1. The germline V gene encodes CDR1 MNHEY and CDR2 SMNVEV (reference sequence). The CDR3 runs to 15 residues. V was clipped by 7 bases and J by 7 bases; unmatched bases: 14. The CDR3 sequence is CASINRGLLYNEQYF. CDR3 bases: TGTGCCAGCATCAACAGGGGGCTCCTATACAATGAGCAGTACTTC.

The rearrangement links TRBV18 to TRBJ1-1; D might be TRBD1 (6 bases). CDR1 is KGHSH and CDR2 is LQKENI in the germline V gene. V lost 0 bases to trimming and J lost 1 base, with 9 bases between them. This CDR3 has 15 amino acids. The CDR3 sequence: CASSPPDSPNTEAFF. The CDR3 DNA reads as TGTGCCAGCTCACCACCGGACAGCCCGAACACTGAAGCTTTCTTT.

This clonotype has a handful of counts. J is TRBJ2-1 and V is TRBV7-9; perhaps TRBD1 as D (6 bases). The CDR3 contains 18 residues. V was pared by 4 bases and J by 3 bases, with 22 bases between. From germline, CDR1 is SEHNR and CDR2 FQNEAQ (reference sequence). For the CDR3, the DNA is TGTGCCAGCAGCTGCCCCAGGGGACGTTGGGTGTTCTACAATGAGCAGTTCTTC. This encodes CASSCPRGRWVFYNEQFF.

Points on this clonotype: No conserved phenylalanine or tryptophan ends this CDR3, so it is likely a read error. No DNA is shown, since the ends of the CDR3 on it are uncertain; the CDR3 is the one TCRdb lists. The rearrangement links TRBV7-3 to TRBJ1-6; whether TRBD1, the table's D call, matches the DNA was not checked. Germline CDR1 is SGHTA and CDR2 is FQGTGA. The CDR3 comprises 17 residues, both ends counted. This chain's CDR3 is CASSLAPLNPYGYTFGP.

By sample share, this clonotype is medium-sized. Given a much more abundant clone one base away, this may be a read error. CDR3 loop: CASSRVGPQVHEQYF. In nucleotides, the CDR3 is TGTGCCAGCAGCCGGGTTGGGCCCCAGGTCCATGAGCAGTACTTC. The V and J genes are TRBV7-9 and TRBJ2-7; no clear D. Looked up from germline, CDR1 is SEHNR and CDR2 is FQNEAQ (reference sequence). This CDR3 is built from 15 residues. Trimming shortened V by 5 bases and J by 7 bases, and 21 bases separated the two germline ends. Full variable domain (missing parts from reference TRBV7-9 and TRBJ2-7): DTGVSQNPRHKITKRGQNVTFRCDPISEHNRLYWYRQTLGQGPEFLTYFQNEAQLEKSRLLSDRFSAERPKGSFSTLEIQRTEQGDSAMYLCASSRVGPQVHEQYFGPGTRLTVT.

This clonotype has at least ten counts. The gene calls are TRBV6-2 or TRBV6-3 and TRBJ2-1; 8 bases are a match to TRBD2. The CDR3 length is 18 residues. The ends lost 6 bases at V and 6 bases at J; junction bases unmatched: 19. The germline CDR1 and CDR2 sequences are MNHEY and SVGEGT. The CDR3 sequence is CASRLLGPGTRGTNEQFF. The DNA of the CDR3 is TGTGCCAGCAGATTACTGGGGCCCGGGACTAGAGGTACCAATGAGCAGTTCTTC.

This clonotype has more than one count but fewer than ten. The rearrangement uses TRBV12-3 or TRBV12-4 and TRBJ2-4; the D gene is possibly TRBD2 (6 bases). Trimming left V 5 bases short and J 9 bases short, with 17 bases between. The CDR3 runs 14 residues. The CDR3 DNA follows: TGTGCCAGCAGTCCCGCGGGGTACGGAAGCATTCAGTACTTC. It encodes CASSPAGYGSIQYF.

In its sample, this clonotype is medium-sized (0.01 to 0.1%). The V call is TRBV7-2, the J call TRBJ2-3; 9 nucleotides align to TRBD1. The CDR3 is 16 residues long. With V trimmed by 4 bases and J by 1 base, 6 bases remained unmatched. Germline V gene lookup returns CDR1 SGHTA and CDR2 FQGNSA. The CDR3, as DNA: TGTGCCAGCAGCTCTTACAGGGGGCTTGGCACAGATACGCAGTATTTT. Its protein product is CASSSYRGLGTDTQYF.

J is TRBJ2-1 and V is TRBV6-8; D is unclear. TRBJ1-2 explains the end of the DNA better; the J call may be wrong. Germline V gives CDR1 MNHGY, CDR2 SAAAGT. This CDR3 is built from 13 residues. The CDR3 reads CASERQSNYGYTF. The CDR3 nucleotides are TGTGCCAGCGAGAGGCAGTCCAACTATGGCTACACCTTC.

This clonotype has ten or more counts. The rearrangement links TRBV6-1 to TRBJ2-7, with 9 bases that match TRBD1. Germline CDR1 reads MNHNS; CDR2 reads SASEGT. This CDR3 is 15 amino acids long. V lost 4 bases to trimming and J lost 3 bases; unmatched junction nucleotides: 7. The CDR3 region has the DNA TGTGCCAGCAGTGTCCGGACAGGGGAAGTCTACGAGCAGTACTTC. It is translated as CASSVRTGEVYEQYF.

The chain joins TRBV7-3 to TRBJ2-1; the D gene is possibly TRBD2 (5 bases). The J call is uncertain, as TRBJ2-7 better fits the DNA end. This CDR3 region has 12 residues. Germline V CDR1 and CDR2: SGHTA, FQGTGA. In nucleotides, the CDR3 is TGTGCCAGCAGCCGTCAGCGGAACGAGCAGTACTTC. This translates into CASSRQRNEQYF.

The table lists this clonotype with a count of one. Since no conserved phenylalanine or tryptophan closes the CDR3, a read error is the likely cause. The DNA is left out, because the CDR3 cannot be placed on it with certainty; the CDR3 is given as TCRdb lists it. This sequence joins TRBV24-1 and TRBJ2-7; TRBD1, the D gene given by the table, was not confirmed from the DNA. CDR1 is KGHDR and CDR2 is SFDVKD in the germline V gene. The CDR3 spans 19 residues, counting both ends. CDR3: CASRPGQMELANYGYTFGS.

This clonotype was recorded at least ten times. A much larger clonotype is one base distant, so this may be a read error. The chain has TRBV11-3 and TRBJ2-1; possibly TRBD1 for D (5 bases). The tail of the sequence fits TRBJ2-7 better, so the J call may be wrong. Looked up from germline, CDR1 is SGHNT and CDR2 is YENEEA. The CDR3 totals 15 residues. The CDR3 reads CASSLTYSGSDEQYF. Written as DNA, the CDR3 is TGTGCCAGCAGCTTGACCTACTCAGGGTCCGATGAGCAGTACTTC.

This chain connects TRBV7-2 to TRBJ1-5; TRBD1 aligns across 11 bases. In germline, CDR1 is SGHTA, CDR2 FQGNSA. This CDR3 region has 15 residues. After removal of 5 bases from V and 6 bases from J, the junction contained 6 bases not matched to a gene. CDR3 coding DNA: TGTGCCAGCAGCGGGACAGGGGGTCTCGTTCAGCCCCAGCATTTT. As protein: CASSGTGGLVQPQHF.

This clonotype was recorded only once. Since the CDR3 does not end with the conserved phenylalanine or tryptophan, this likely comes from a read error. No DNA is shown, since the ends of the CDR3 on it are uncertain; the CDR3 is the one TCRdb lists. J is TRBJ2-3 and V is TRBV24-1; the D segment call TRBD1 is taken from the table without a DNA check. The CDR3 region is 16 residues in length, termini included. In germline, CDR1 is KGHDR, CDR2 SFDVKD. This chain's CDR3 is CATSADRVNSPLHFGT.

This clonotype appeared a few times. This chain uses TRBV20-1 with TRBJ1-5, with D maybe TRBD1 (5 bases). CDR1 DFQATT and CDR2 SNEGSKA come from the germline V gene (reference sequence). V was cut by 8 bases and J by 3 bases, with 26 bases left in between. The CDR3 extends over 17 amino acids. The CDR3 DNA reads TGCAGTACAGTGGGGCACCGGGAATCTTTTAACAATCAGCCCCAGCATTTT. It codes for CSTVGHRESFNNQPQHF.

This chain joins TRBV6-1 and TRBJ2-5; D is uncertain. This CDR3 comprises 14 residues. With 7 bases removed from V and 2 bases from J, the gap between germline ends came to 14 bases. Germline assignment: CDR1 MNHNS and CDR2 SASEGT. The CDR3 coding sequence is TGTGCCAGCACCCCGGGTCCTACGCAAGAGACCCAGTACTTC. Its translation is CASTPGPTQETQYF.

Relative to its sample, this clonotype is medium-sized. The chain has TRBV28 and TRBJ2-1; D is undetermined. V lost 7 bases and J 9 bases, leaving 16 bases between the germline ends. The CDR3 loop spans 13 amino acids. Germline CDR1 reads MDHEN; CDR2 reads SYDVKM. CDR3 nucleotides: TGTGCCAGCACTTTTCAACAGTGGACTGAGCAGTTCTTC. It specifies CASTFQQWTEQFF.